Reported below is one TCR beta chain. The antigen it binds to is not known. No much larger clonotype is one base removed from it; base qualities were not supplied. This sample is part of a study of T cell responses to AZD1222 COVID-19 vaccine (dated by TCRdb to the early 2020s). Looking at the study overall: AZD1222 recipients given second doses at about 4 weeks or at about 12 weeks were pooled, since spike-specific TCR depth and breadth were not found to differ between the two schedules. Trial participants were enrolled by age into 18-55, 56-69 and 70-plus year subgroups, with approximately 160, 26 and 62 TCR-sequenced participants respectively. TCR sequencing was performed for 230 to 250 trial participants, of whom around 200 were given two doses of AZD1222 and roughly 25 were given two doses of MenACWY control vaccine.

V and J lose 1 base and 6 bases, and a span of 15 bases separates them. For CDR1 and CDR2, the germline V gene (reference sequence) lists GTSNPN and SVGIG. From its cysteine to its phenylalanine, the CDR3 spans 14 amino acids. The CDR3 DNA has 42 bases and is translated from base 1. Broad study findings and their caveats: A significant rise in spike-specific TCR breadth and depth was observed after two AZD1222 doses relative to day 0 and relative to MenACWY recipients. Most participants were white British and females outnumbered males, and the authors suggested that clonal diversity may have been underestimated. Reportedly, almost half of the unique spike-specific TCRs recognized epitopes lying outside the regions that are mutated in the B.1.351 and B.1.1.7 variants. Vaccine-associated CD4 TCRs spanned the whole spike protein, with dominant responses in regions 160-218 and 743-854. Conclusions about previously exposed vaccinees are limited because only 5 or 6 AZD1222 recipients were SARS-CoV-2 seropositive at baseline. No day 14 peak-response samples were available, so repertoires were characterized only after the peak T cell response. In the small 56-69-year group, the increase in depth fell short of significance, most likely because of low power.

The CDR3 regions of human TCRbeta chains were subjected to immunosequencing. The source study handled its data this way. Repertoire TCRs were matched against a reference library of SARS-CoV-2-specific TCRs generated with the MIRA antigen-specificity platform. Breadth was defined as the fraction of unique TCRs that were SARS-CoV-2-associated. Depth was defined as the fraction of total T cells that were SARS-CoV-2-associated. Each spike-specific TCR was assigned to its reactive spike region and to a CD4 or CD8 class using the MIRA data. Log10-transformed breadth and depth values were compared by one-way ANOVA with Sidak's multiple comparisons tests. In TCRdb, the immuneACCESS table is reduced to in-frame sequences with V and J assigned. These tables do not hold every clone; where another copy was compared, an unresolved V gene accounts for under half, and the others remain unexplained. V and J calls and clone size follow that table, whereas D and trimming were derived from the DNA. The sample profile shows 130,000 or so clones; 85% to 95% of them were found once. Together, the top ten hold approximately 7% of the sample.

In light of the paper, this sample's time point label describes: baseline before first vaccination. Samples from vaccinated people were obtained from the UK trials COV001 and COV002, which included a single-blind randomized controlled phase 2/3 trial of AZD1222 (ChAdOx1 nCoV-19) in healthy adults. For TCRbeta chain sequencing, PBMC samples were collected from trial participants at day 0 and at day 28 after the second dose. This clonotype was obtained from an adult in good health. Material: peripheral blood, obtained on day 0 of AZD1222 vaccination. The rearrangement combines TRBV30 with TRBJ1-2; confidence is insufficient to name the D gene. The DNA is TGTGCCTGGAGTGAAGGATTTTCCTCAGATGGCTACACCTTC. This gives the protein CAWSEGFSSDGYTF.